This T cell receptor beta chain was recovered during a study of identical twins. Template switching added a universal primer binding site, and final cDNA carried unique molecular identifiers. TCRdb redid the calling of the 5' RACE reads with MiXCR, one entry per CDR3 protein. The profile shows more than 1.5 million distinct CDR3 sequences, under 35% of them singletons. This clonotype was seen a few times. The antigen is not known. Study observations and caveats: Surplus twin overlap in beta out-of-frame sequences was less pronounced. Monozygotic twin pairs showed more out-of-frame TCR alpha sharing than models estimated.

V dropped 5 bases and J dropped 5; count of bases not matched to a gene: 6. CDR3 length: 15 residues. Germline lookup yields CDR1 SGHVS and CDR2 FQNEAQ. The chain carries TRBV7-8 and TRBJ1-1, with 12 bases that match TRBD1. The source of this sequence is a newborn girl in good health. Sequenced input: cord blood. The CDR3 coding sequence is TGTGCCAGCAGCGTGAGGGACAGGGGGCTGACTGAAGCTTTCTTT. It encodes CASSVRDRGLTEAFF.